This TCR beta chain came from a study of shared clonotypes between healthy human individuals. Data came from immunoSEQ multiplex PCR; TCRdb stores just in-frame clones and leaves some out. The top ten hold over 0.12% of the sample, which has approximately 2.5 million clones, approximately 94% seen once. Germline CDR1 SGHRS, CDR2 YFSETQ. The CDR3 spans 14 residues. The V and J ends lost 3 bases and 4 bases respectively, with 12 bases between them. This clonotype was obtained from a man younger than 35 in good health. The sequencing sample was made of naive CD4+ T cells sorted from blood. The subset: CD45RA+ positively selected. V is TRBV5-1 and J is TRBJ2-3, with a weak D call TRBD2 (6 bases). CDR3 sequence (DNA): TGCGCCAGCAGCTCGGGACTTAACGCAGATACGCAGTATTTT. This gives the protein CASSSGLNADTQYF.